These 28 T cell receptor beta chains originate from one sample sequenced in a study of CD8+ T cells in alopecia areata. The authors extracted RNA and reverse transcribed it into cDNA as the sequencing template. The protocol was immunoSEQ multiplex PCR, while the TCRdb copy is restricted to in-frame clones and leaves out a portion. Of about 190,000 clones in the sample, around 50% are singletons; the top ten hold over 12%. Sequences were derived from CD4+ T cells sorted from blood, sampled at week 0. The source of these receptors is a human donor with alopecia areata.

The CDR3 spells CSSQQEVAETQYF. The CDR3 coding sequence is TGCAGCTCCCAGCAGGAAGTAGCAGAGACCCAGTACTTC. The genes are TRBV29-1 and TRBJ2-5; D ambiguous. This CDR3 is built from 13 residues. The germline CDR1 and CDR2 sequences are SQVTM and ANQGSEA. V was pared by 8 bases and J by 4 bases, with 17 bases between.

The rearrangement joins TRBV11-3 to TRBJ2-7; D tentatively reads TRBD1 or TRBD2 (5 bases each). The CDR3 is 13 residues long. Trimming shortened V by 5 bases and J by 3 bases, and 11 bases separated the two germline ends. The germline V gene has CDR1 SGHNT and CDR2 YENEEA. The CDR3 loop is CASSSGHRYEQYF. CDR3 nucleotide sequence: TGTGCCAGCAGCAGCGGACATCGCTACGAGCAGTACTTC. The whole variable domain, filled in from reference TRBV11-3 and TRBJ2-7, reads EAGVVQSPRYKIIEKKQPVAFWCNPISGHNTLYWYLQNLGQGPELLIRYENEEAVDDSQLPKDRFSAERLKGVDSTLKIQPAELGDSAVYLCASSSGHRYEQYFGPGTRLTVT.

The chain recombines TRBV5-1 with TRBJ1-5, with 8 positions matching TRBD1. This CDR3 is built from 14 residues. The V and J ends lost 2 bases and 5 bases, in that order; junction bases with no gene match: 3. Per germline, CDR1 SGHRS and CDR2 YFSETQ. The CDR3 bases are TGCGCCAGCAGCTTCGGACAGGGTGATCAGCCCCAGCATTTT. It specifies CASSFGQGDQPQHF.

The chain is built from TRBV7-2 and TRBJ2-5; D is unclear. This CDR3 contains 15 residues. Per the germline V gene, CDR1 is SGHTA and CDR2 is FQGNSA. V was pared by 1 base and J by 5 bases, with 14 bases between. The CDR3 coding sequence is TGTGCCAGCAGCTTAGTGGAGTGGATCTGGGAGACCCAGTACTTC. Its protein is CASSLVEWIWETQYF. The full variable domain, rest sourced from reference TRBV7-2 and TRBJ2-5, is GAGVSQSPSNKVTEKGKDVELRCDPISGHTALYWYRQSLGQGLEFLIYFQGNSAPDKSGLPSDRFSAERTGGSVSTLTIQRTQQEDSAVYLCASSLVEWIWETQYFGPGTRLLVL.

The chain carries TRBV11-3 and TRBJ1-2; D possibly corresponds to TRBD1 (5 bases). Per the germline V gene, CDR1 is SGHNT and CDR2 is YENEEA. The CDR3 has 15 amino acids. V gave up 1 base and J gave up 7 bases, with 16 bases separating them. CDR3 in amino acids: CASSLGGQGRSGYTF. The CDR3 bases are TGTGCCAGCAGCTTAGGAGGTCAGGGAAGAAGTGGCTACACCTTC.

This clone was counted only a few times. The chain uses TRBV21-1 and TRBJ1-5; the D call in the table, TRBD1, was not verified against the DNA. TRBV21-1 is a recognized pseudogene. CDR3 length: 16 residues. This chain's CDR3 is CASSERTGIGNQPQHF. CDR3 DNA: TGTGCCAGCAGCGAGCGGACAGGGATTGGCAATCAGCCCCAGCATTTT.

The V and J genes are TRBV25-1 and TRBJ1-5, with TRBD1 as a possible D gene (5 bases). The CDR3 runs to 14 residues. V was trimmed by 1 base and J by 3 bases, leaving 7 bases between them. Per the germline V gene, CDR1 is MGHDK and CDR2 is SYGVNS. The CDR3 loop is CASSESGPNQPQHF. The CDR3, as DNA: TGTGCCAGCAGTGAATCAGGGCCCAATCAGCCCCAGCATTTT.

The V gene is TRBV30, the J gene TRBJ1-1; 7 nucleotides agree with TRBD1. CDR1 GTSNPN and CDR2 SVGIG come from the germline V gene (reference sequence). Unmatched junction bases numbered 9, after V lost 0 bases and J lost 5 bases. There are 15 residues in the CDR3. In nucleotides, the CDR3 is TGTGCCTGGAGTGTAAGGGGGCTAGTTAGGACTGAAGCTTTCTTT. Translating it yields CAWSVRGLVRTEAFF.

The V gene is TRBV30, the J gene TRBJ1-5, with D unclear. Germline lookup yields CDR1 GTSNPN and CDR2 SVGIG (reference sequence). With 4 bases removed from V and 9 bases from J, the gap between germline ends came to 16 bases. The CDR3 sequence is 13 residues long. The CDR3 here is CAWTPGRQMPQHF. CDR3 DNA sequence: TGTGCCTGGACCCCTGGCAGGCAGATGCCCCAGCATTTT. The whole variable domain, filled in from reference TRBV30 and TRBJ1-5, reads SQTIHQWPATLVQPVGSPLSLECTVEGTSNPNLYWYRQAAGRGLQLLFYSVGIGQISSEVPQNLSASRPQDRQFILSSKKLLLSDSGFYLCAWTPGRQMPQHFGDGTRLSIL.

This chain uses TRBV29-1 with TRBJ2-7; D might be TRBD2 (6 bases). The V gene lost 7 bases and the J gene lost 4 bases, with 26 bases spanning the gap. Germline V lookup: CDR1 SQVTM, CDR2 ANQGSEA. The CDR3 is made up of 16 amino acids. CDR3 nucleotide sequence: TGCAGCGGTTCTACGATCGTCGGGACTGGGGATTACGAGCAGTACTTC. This encodes CSGSTIVGTGDYEQYF.

In this sample, this clone turned up once. This chain links TRBV5-6 with TRBJ2-5; the D gene is possibly TRBD2 (6 bases). V lost 4 bases to trimming and J lost 2 bases, with 12 bases between them. CDR1 and CDR2 from the germline V gene are SGHDT and YYEEEE. CDR3 length equals 14 residues. The CDR3 bases are TGTGCCAGCAGCCGCGGGGTATCACAAGAGACCCAGTACTTC. The encoded protein is CASSRGVSQETQYF.

The chain recombines TRBV4-2 with TRBJ2-1; 7 bases agree with TRBD2. CDR1 and CDR2 (germline): LGHNA, YNFKEQ. With 1 base clipped from V and 6 bases from J, the junction kept 3 bases outside the gene matches. This CDR3 is 14 amino acids long. The CDR3 is CASSQGTRSNEQFF. CDR3 bases: TGTGCCAGCAGCCAAGGGACTAGATCCAATGAGCAGTTCTTC.

V gene TRBV25-1 combines with J gene TRBJ1-5; D is unclear. Germline CDR1 and CDR2: MGHDK and SYGVNS. The V gene lost 3 bases and the J gene lost 2 bases, with 11 bases spanning the gap. The CDR3 covers 15 residues. The CDR3 sequence: CASSDSPAGNQPQHF. Written as DNA, the CDR3 is TGTGCCAGCAGTGATAGTCCCGCGGGCAATCAGCCCCAGCATTTT.

The chain links TRBV29-1 to TRBJ2-5; 7 nucleotides align to TRBD1. The germline V gene has CDR1 SQVTM and CDR2 ANQGSEA. This CDR3 has 11 amino acids. V was pared by 4 bases and J by 12 bases, with 8 bases of the junction left unmatched. The CDR3 reads CSVGIGGAEYF. The CDR3 DNA reads TGCAGCGTTGGGATAGGGGGCGCGGAGTACTTC.

The chain has TRBV2 and TRBJ1-2; D remains unclear. Trimming cost V 1 base and J 1 base, with 7 bases left between them. The germline V gene has CDR1 SNHLY and CDR2 FYNNEI. CDR3 size: 14 residues. The CDR3 DNA follows: TGTGCCAGCAGTGAAGGGCATAATAACTATGGCTACACCTTC. This gives the protein CASSEGHNNYGYTF.

The V and J genes are TRBV10-3 and TRBJ1-1, with 7 bases identical to TRBD1. The CDR3 length is 16 residues. Germline CDR1 and CDR2: ENHRY and SYGVKD. The trim removed 2 bases at V and 3 bases at J, leaving 9 bases unmatched. CDR3 DNA sequence: TGTGCCATCAGTGAGGGCACAGGGGTTGGAGACACTGAAGCTTTCTTT. This sequence encodes CAISEGTGVGDTEAFF.

The chain couples TRBV6-1 to TRBJ1-5; no clear D. Per the germline V gene, CDR1 is MNHNS and CDR2 is SASEGT. The CDR3 totals 11 residues. Deletions cut 5 bases from V and 15 bases from J, with 14 bases between. This CDR3 reads CASSRLRVVHF. CDR3 DNA: TGTGCCAGCAGTAGATTACGGGTCGTGCATTTT.

This clone was counted between two and nine times. This chain uses TRBV6-5 with TRBJ1-4, with D perhaps TRBD1 (6 bases). The CDR3 totals 15 residues. V lost 0 bases and J lost 7, with 12 bases in between. Germline-derived CDR1 and CDR2 are MNHEY and SVGAGI. Written as DNA, the CDR3 is TGTGCCAGCAGTTACTCGGGGGGGGCGGGTGAAAAACTGTTTTTT. This sequence encodes CASSYSGGAGEKLFF.

V usage is TRBV29-1 and J usage is TRBJ2-3; D is perhaps TRBD2 (5 bases). Trimming took off 7 bases at V and 8 bases at J, with 19 bases between the two ends. From germline, CDR1 is SQVTM and CDR2 ANQGSEA. This CDR3 contains 13 residues. CDR3 sequence: CSGNPAAGGTQYF. CDR3 in DNA: TGCAGCGGTAACCCGGCTGCGGGCGGTACGCAGTATTTT.

V is TRBV10-3 and J is TRBJ1-5; no definite D call. The V gene lost 4 bases and the J gene lost 3 bases, with 7 bases spanning the gap. This CDR3 spans 13 amino acids. Germline assignment: CDR1 ENHRY and CDR2 SYGVKD. The CDR3 sequence is CAISVDPNQPQHF. The CDR3 coding sequence is TGTGCCATCAGTGTCGACCCCAATCAGCCCCAGCATTTT.

This sequence joins TRBV6-1 and TRBJ1-1; D is unresolved. The V gene's germline CDR1 is MNHNS and CDR2 SASEGT. The V end lost 8 bases, the J end lost 0 bases, and 13 bases lay between the germline ends. This CDR3 comprises 14 residues. The CDR3 DNA reads TGTGCCAGCTCAATCGGGTTTATGAACACTGAAGCTTTCTTT. It codes for CASSIGFMNTEAFF.

This clone was counted only a few times. The chain employs TRBV29-1 and TRBJ2-6; 11 bases agree with TRBD1. Germline CDR1 and CDR2: SQVTM and ANQGSEA. The J segment lost 0 bases and the V segment lost 5 bases, leaving 6 bases of the junction unmatched. This CDR3 is 17 amino acids long. CDR3 DNA: TGCAGCGTTAGGGCTGGGACAGGGGGCTCTGGGGCCAACGTCCTGACTTTC. Its translation is CSVRAGTGGSGANVLTF.

The genes are TRBV4-1 and TRBJ2-7, with D uncertain. Trimming removed 3 bases at V and 4 bases at J, with 16 bases between. CDR1 is MGHRA and CDR2 is YSYEKL in the germline V gene. CDR3 length equals 15 residues. CDR3 amino acids: CASSQSPTNSYEQYF. CDR3 sequence (DNA): TGCGCCAGCAGCCAGAGCCCCACAAACTCTTACGAGCAGTACTTC.

This clone was observed a few times. This chain joins TRBV4-2 and TRBJ2-5; 7 bases agree with TRBD1. The CDR3 is 14 amino acids. The germline V gene has CDR1 LGHNA and CDR2 YNFKEQ. J gave up 2 bases and V 1 base, and 1 base lay outside the gene matches. In DNA, the CDR3 is TGTGCCAGCAGCCAAGCGGGACAGCAAGAGACCCAGTACTTC. Encoded protein: CASSQAGQQETQYF.

This clone was found a few times. V and J are TRBV29-1 and TRBJ2-3; 7 bases map to TRBD2. The germline V gene has CDR1 SQVTM and CDR2 ANQGSEA. Trimming removed 5 bases from V and 1 base from J; junction bases left unmatched: 3. This CDR3 is built from 13 residues. CDR3 region: CSVRAGGTDTQYF. The CDR3 nucleotides read TGCAGCGTTCGTGCGGGGGGCACAGATACGCAGTATTTT.

This clone was recorded a few times. The rearrangement links TRBV29-1 to TRBJ2-4; 8 nucleotides match TRBD1. CDR3 length: 13 residues. After removal of 6 bases from V and 7 bases from J, the junction contained 8 bases not matched to a gene. Germline V gene lookup returns CDR1 SQVTM and CDR2 ANQGSEA. The CDR3 nucleotides read TGCAGCGTGACAGGACAGGGTATGAACATTCAGTACTTC. This gives the protein CSVTGQGMNIQYF.

V usage is TRBV5-1 and J usage is TRBJ2-1; D is unresolved. Germline-derived CDR1 and CDR2 are SGHRS and YFSETQ. This CDR3 is 15 amino acids long. Trimming removed 4 bases at V and 2 bases at J, with 13 bases between. CDR3 region: CASSPAGPTYNEQFF. The CDR3 DNA follows: TGCGCCAGCAGCCCTGCCGGGCCTACCTACAATGAGCAGTTCTTC.

The chain uses TRBV30 and TRBJ2-3, with TRBD2 matching over 7 bases. Germline V CDR1 and CDR2: GTSNPN, SVGIG (reference sequence). Trimming took 0 bases from V and 2 from J; bases not matched to a gene: 5. The CDR3 covers 15 residues. The CDR3 here is CAWSVRSGVTDTQYF. The CDR3 nucleotides are TGTGCCTGGAGTGTACGGAGCGGGGTCACAGATACGCAGTATTTT.